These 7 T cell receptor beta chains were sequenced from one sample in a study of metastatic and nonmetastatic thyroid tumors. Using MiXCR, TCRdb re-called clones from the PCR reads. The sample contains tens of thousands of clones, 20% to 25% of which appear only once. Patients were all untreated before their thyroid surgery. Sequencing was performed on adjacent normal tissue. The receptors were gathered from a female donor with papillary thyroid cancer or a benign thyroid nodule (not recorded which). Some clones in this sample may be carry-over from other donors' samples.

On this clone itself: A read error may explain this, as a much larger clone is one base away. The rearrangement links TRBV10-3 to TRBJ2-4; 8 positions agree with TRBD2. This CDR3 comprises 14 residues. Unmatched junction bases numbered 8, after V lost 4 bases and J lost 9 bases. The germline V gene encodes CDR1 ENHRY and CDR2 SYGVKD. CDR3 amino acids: CAISGSAGEGIQYF. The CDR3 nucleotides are TGTGCCATCAGTGGGTCAGCGGGGGAAGGCATTCAGTACTTC.

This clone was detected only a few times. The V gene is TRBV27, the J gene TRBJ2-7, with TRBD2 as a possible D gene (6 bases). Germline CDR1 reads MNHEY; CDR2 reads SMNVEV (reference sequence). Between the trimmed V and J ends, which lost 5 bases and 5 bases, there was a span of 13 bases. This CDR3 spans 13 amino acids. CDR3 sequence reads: CASSRVGGHEQYF. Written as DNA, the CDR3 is TGTGCCAGCAGTCGGGTGGGGGGTCACGAGCAGTACTTC.

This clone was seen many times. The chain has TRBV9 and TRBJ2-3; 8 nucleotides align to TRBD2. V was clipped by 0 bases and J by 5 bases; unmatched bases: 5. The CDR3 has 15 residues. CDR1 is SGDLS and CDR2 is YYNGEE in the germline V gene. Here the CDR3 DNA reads TGTGCCAGCAGCGTAGTCCGGGGGGGTCTAGATACGCAGTATTTT. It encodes CASSVVRGGLDTQYF.

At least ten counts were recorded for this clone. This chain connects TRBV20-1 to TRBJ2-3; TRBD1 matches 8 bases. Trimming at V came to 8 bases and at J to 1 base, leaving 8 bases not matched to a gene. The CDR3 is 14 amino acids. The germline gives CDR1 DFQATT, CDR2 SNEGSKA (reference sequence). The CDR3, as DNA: TGCAGTACGCGGACAGGGTTGGGCACAGATACGCAGTATTTT. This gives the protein CSTRTGLGTDTQYF.

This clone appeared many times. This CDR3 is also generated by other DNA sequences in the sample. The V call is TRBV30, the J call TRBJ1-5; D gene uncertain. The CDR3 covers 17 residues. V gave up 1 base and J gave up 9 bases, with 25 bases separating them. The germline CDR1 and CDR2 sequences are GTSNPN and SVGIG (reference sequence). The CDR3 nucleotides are TGTGCCTGGAGTGCTAAAGAGACACACATAACCTTAAGGCCCCAGCATTTT. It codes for CAWSAKETHITLRPQHF.

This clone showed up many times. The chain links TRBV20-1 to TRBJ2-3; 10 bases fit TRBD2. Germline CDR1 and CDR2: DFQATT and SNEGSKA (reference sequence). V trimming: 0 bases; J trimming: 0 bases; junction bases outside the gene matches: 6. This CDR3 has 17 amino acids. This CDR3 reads CSARDPLLAGSTDTQYF. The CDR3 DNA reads TGCAGTGCTAGAGATCCCCTACTAGCGGGGAGCACAGATACGCAGTATTTT.

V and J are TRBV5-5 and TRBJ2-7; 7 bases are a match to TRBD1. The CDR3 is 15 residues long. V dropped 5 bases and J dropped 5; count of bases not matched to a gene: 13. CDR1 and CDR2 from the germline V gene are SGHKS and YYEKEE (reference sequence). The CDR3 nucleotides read TGTGCCAGCAGTGTTGGCTGGACAGGTCGCGACGAGCAGTACTTC. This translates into CASSVGWTGRDEQYF.